This TCR beta chain was retrieved from a study of cytomegalovirus exposure and HLA in healthy donors listed by TCRdb under 2017. For the study in its entirety: According to an earlier analysis of several hundred of the donors, 150 million to 200 million T cells yielded 95 million to 140 million unique TCR beta sequences and about 300 Gb of sequence data. Approximately 300 gigabases of sequencing data and roughly 81 million unique TCR sequences made up an early release that covered nearly 650 HLA-typed donors. Of the roughly 390 genotyped donors, 65% to 90% were placed in the genetic ancestry cluster associated with self-reported Caucasian donors. The study was designed to test whether signatures of past pathogen exposure could be identified by cataloging public T cell receptors. The study used immunosequencing to profile the T cell repertoires of several hundred subjects and linked those repertoires to cytomegalovirus serostatus. Besides the first cohort of 666 subjects, a separate validation cohort made up of 90 to 150 different subjects was used. To predict cytomegalovirus infection status, the study brought together high-throughput TCR immunosequencing, statistical association of individual TCRs with disease status, and machine learning. To study patterns of TCR occurrence, a later analysis re-analyzed previously published TCR beta repertoires from around 670 donors and added high-resolution HLA genotyping. The later analysis used no new phenotypic data to find candidate immune exposures, relying instead on TCR beta sequences and their occurrence across donors. An earlier analysis of 587 of the donors applied high-throughput TCR beta sequencing to assess whether each TCR beta V gene segment acted as functional or pseudogenic. Donor age, sex, ethnicity and CMV serostatus were compiled alongside the repertoire data. A later genetic analysis took genome-wide SNP genotypes for about 55% of the 666 donors and used that subset as a discovery cohort. Every discovery cohort repertoire had been produced on one sequencing platform. HLA typing included class I and class II loci at four-digit resolution. The number of typed donors differed by locus: about 629-640 for A, B, C, DRB1 and DQB1; about 520 for DQA1; around 610 for DPA1; and some 450 for DPB1. Four or five DR-DQ haplotypes were handled as single units for association and clustering, since linkage in the cohort was strong. Among a few hundred genotyped donors of the cohort, an average of approximately 240,000 unique TCR beta nucleotide sequences were sequenced per donor, around 20% of them non-productive. What the work shows at the level of the full study, not this receptor alone: The authors suggested that the approach could potentially be generalized to other disease states and immunological phenotypes. A further reported finding was that TCR beta sequences accurately predicted the HLA-A and HLA-B alleles for most subjects in the first cohort. The study gave a list of some 150 TCR beta chains associated with cytomegalovirus. According to a later analysis, TCR association rates differed among HLA loci, with DRB1 alleles showing the most associated TCRs and HLA-C alleles showing the fewest. According to a later analysis, parvovirus B19, influenza, CMV and Epstein-Barr virus appeared linked to several top co-occurrence clusters. CMV serostatus was the only immune exposure information available for the cohort. Roughly uniform sequencing depth across donors was assumed in presence/absence analyses, although this assumption may not hold. A later analysis found that HLA-associated TCR beta chains were more clonally expanded and had lower generation probabilities than equally common non-associated chains. According to a later genetic analysis, donors in an Asian-associated ancestry cluster had fewer N-insertions in productive TCRs than the roughly 670-donor mean. Most TCR sequences were seen in very few donors, while some public TCRs were found in many individuals. A few of the identified cytomegalovirus-associated TCR beta chains were confirmed in vitro to be specific for cytomegalovirus antigens. Cytomegalovirus status was reported to be diagnosed by the classifier with high specificity and sensitivity in both the original and validation cohorts. A cluster of highly shared sequence variants was judged likely to represent a technical artifact of the sequencing pipeline. When HLA alleles, especially DR and DQ, strongly co-occurred, TCR associations were difficult to assign to individual alleles. In a later genetic analysis, a missense DCLRE1C variant was associated with V-gene and J-gene trimming of TCR beta chains, and the association was replicated in an independent cohort. Most CMV-associated TCR beta chains appeared to be HLA-restricted in a later analysis, and the HLA associations seemed to be driven largely by CMV exposure. In an earlier analysis of several hundred of the donors, most TCR beta V segments were observed in productive rearrangements about 87% or about 30% of the time, broadly matching IMGT annotations. In this cohort, only TCR beta chains were sequenced, and detectable features were limited by the absence of alpha or paired-chain data. In a later analysis, 16,951 TCR beta sequences were associated with specific HLA alleles at a false discovery rate of 0.05. Because counts were too low, roughly 17 rarely observed V segments, including chromosome 9 orphons, were left out of the earlier analysis of several hundred of the donors. Because the 87-base-pair reads could not distinguish some IMGT-functional V segments, including TRBV6-2 and TRBV6-3, those segments were excluded. Because HLA typing was missing for some donors at each locus, association tests included only the typed subset. Correlated functional status among segregating V segments might be attributable to linkage disequilibrium, but an unknown experimental factor could not be ruled out.

In total, approximately 700 healthy bone marrow donors made up the cohort. All cohort members were sampled while nominally healthy, although unrecorded immune exposures were likely present. The donor tested CMV seropositive and was one of the 289 seropositive cohort members. Each donor provided a peripheral blood sample, and peripheral blood mononuclear cells were used for TCR beta sequencing. Genomic DNA extraction from the blood cell samples was performed with the Qiagen DNeasy Blood Extraction Kit. Receptor libraries were prepared by the immunoSEQ multiplex PCR assay. A mixture of 60 forward primers for TCR Vbeta segments and 13 reverse primers for TCR Jbeta segments was used in the multiplex PCR. The CDR3 region of rearranged TCR beta genes was amplified from genomic DNA with a multiplex PCR assay. The Illumina HiSeq System was used to sequence the amplified TCR beta libraries as 87-base-pair reads. The authors processed their data as follows. A later analysis tallied around 87 million unique TCR beta chains across the 650 to 750 repertoires, and about 12 million of those chains were shared by two or more donors. Raw reads were error-corrected and collapsed into unique sequences by a nearest-neighbor algorithm in which closely related sequences were merged to remove PCR and sequencing errors. To assign V, D and J gene segments, CDR3 sequences were aligned to IMGT reference sequences. For a sequence to be retained, a match of at least six nucleotides was required to both a V gene segment and a J gene segment. A rearrangement counted as productive if the CDR3 had no stop codons and remained in frame with V and J, and every other rearrangement counted as non-productive. Following IMGT convention, CDR3 was defined as the stretch from the second conserved V-encoded cysteine up to the conserved J-encoded phenylalanine. The earlier analysis of 500 to 650 of the donors excluded any sequence lacking an unambiguous match to a single V gene segment. An earlier analysis of 587 of the donors classified V segments as functional when productive rearrangements were above 56.7% and as segregating when the standard deviation between donors was above 5%. To diagnose cytomegalovirus status from the catalog of TCR beta chain sequences, a statistical classification framework was built. A later analysis assigned V and J genes by comparing TCR nucleotide sequences with IMGT/GENE-DB human TR gene sequences. A later analysis assigned CDR3 sequences and most-parsimonious VDJ recombination scenarios with the TCRdist pipeline. In a later analysis, every TCR beta chain was defined by the combination of its CDR3 amino acid sequence and its V-gene family, and reads without a unique V-gene family were dropped. As a way to deal with suspected cross-contamination and a sequencing artifact, a later analysis dropped nearly 600 nucleotide sequences that were highly shared and had low generation probability. A later analysis calculated a clonal expansion index for each public chain from normalized within-repertoire ranks of inferred template counts. Generation probabilities in a later analysis came from a VDJ recombination model fitted to out-of-frame rearrangements, and those results were checked against IGoR. Hypergeometric tests were used in a later analysis to score TCR-TCR, TCR-HLA and TCR-CMV co-occurrence, with a repertoire-size bias correction applied to the TCR pairs. A later analysis estimated false discovery rates by permuting HLA or CMV assignments 20 times. In a later analysis, co-occurring TCRs were grouped with DBSCAN, and TCRdist sequence similarity was added when clustering was performed within HLA-allele-positive subsets. Repertoires with fewer than 30,000 or more than 120,000 public chains were left out of co-occurrence clustering, as were several repertoires with anomalous nucleotide sharing. TCRdb took this table from immuneACCESS and kept in-frame rearrangements with V and J called. Such tables lack part of the clones; where checked against another copy, unresolved V genes explain under half of the gap, and the rest is unexplained. V and J calls and clone size come straight from that table; D and trimming were deduced from the DNA. The sample has about 170,000 clones on record, around 84% of them singletons. Over 2.5% of the sample is held by the ten biggest clonotypes.

V loses 2 bases of germline sequence and J loses 1 base, and the interval between the two ends is 11 bases. The germline V gene provides CDR1 LGHNA and CDR2 YNFKEQ. The CDR3 has 16 amino acids, counting the end cysteine and phenylalanine. Solely the CDR3 DNA is kept, with 48 bases framed from the first base. As concerns this clone: The antigen it recognizes is unknown. No much larger clonotype is one base removed from it; base qualities were not supplied.

The sequence was collected from a man aged 30 to 39 in good health and CMV-seropositive. Sequencing input: PBMCs. Recombination joined TRBV4-2 with TRBJ2-2; TRBD2 could be the D gene, as 5 bases match. The DNA sequence is as follows: TGTGCCAGCAGCCAATTTTCCGGGAAGAACACCGGGGAGCTGTTTTTT. It specifies CASSQFSGKNTGELFF.